These T cell receptor beta chains were read from a single sample in a study of regulatory and conventional T cells in RAG deficiency. TCRdb's copy holds only in-frame clones and misses some; the assay was immunoSEQ multiplex PCR. The data contain around 37,000 clones, roughly 90% of them seen just once; the ten biggest clones take up approximately 13%. These data were likewise used in another study, on regulatory T cells.

The sequenced material came from CD8+ T cells sorted from blood. These receptors came from a human donor in good health. The CDR3 runs from the conserved cysteine through the conserved F or W. D genes are given only for firm matches. Some rows have no size entry. The others give once, few or many, or a class for an expanded clone.

CDR3 length: 13; V gene: TRBV19; D gene: .; J gene: TRBJ2-7; clone size: .; CDR3 protein: CASSIDRGYEQYF; CDR3 DNA: TGTGCCAGTAGTATAGATCGAGGGTACGAGCAGTACTTC
CDR3 length: 13; V gene: TRBV30; D gene: .; J gene: TRBJ1-2; clone size: once; CDR3 protein: CACPTESTYGYTF; CDR3 DNA: TGTGCCTGTCCCACGGAGTCAACCTATGGCTACACCTTC
CDR3 length: 13; V gene: TRBV19; D gene: TRBD1; J gene: TRBJ2-4; clone size: .; CDR3 protein: CASRDRGVNIQYF; CDR3 DNA: TGTGCCAGTAGGGACAGGGGAGTCAACATTCAGTACTTC
CDR3 length: 15; V gene: TRBV28; D gene: .; J gene: TRBJ1-4; clone size: .; CDR3 protein: CASSLPGRTNEKLFF; CDR3 DNA: TGTGCCAGCAGTTTACCAGGGCGCACTAATGAAAAACTGTTTTTT
CDR3 length: 18; V gene: TRBV2; D gene: .; J gene: TRBJ2-1; clone size: .; CDR3 protein: CASSGPLPGTPGTNEQFF; CDR3 DNA: TGTGCCAGCAGTGGGCCCCTTCCAGGGACACCCGGGACCAATGAGCAGTTCTTC
CDR3 length: 16; V gene: TRBV4-1; D gene: TRBD1; J gene: TRBJ1-1; clone size: .; CDR3 protein: CASSQGQGVMNTEAFF; CDR3 DNA: TGCGCCAGCAGCCAGGGACAGGGGGTCATGAACACTGAAGCTTTCTTT
CDR3 length: 16; V gene: TRBV5-1; D gene: .; J gene: TRBJ2-1; clone size: .; CDR3 protein: CASSLAGTGSYNEQFF; CDR3 DNA: TGCGCCAGCAGCTTGGCCGGGACGGGCTCCTACAATGAGCAGTTCTTC
CDR3 length: 16; V gene: TRBV7-9; D gene: TRBD2; J gene: TRBJ2-7; clone size: .; CDR3 protein: CASSHTVGLAIYEQYF; CDR3 DNA: TGTGCCAGCAGCCACACGGTGGGACTAGCGATTTACGAGCAGTACTTC
CDR3 length: 16; V gene: TRBV6-6; D gene: .; J gene: TRBJ1-1; clone size: .; CDR3 protein: CASSYSEDLLNTEAFF; CDR3 DNA: TGTGCCAGCAGTTACTCGGAGGACCTACTGAACACTGAAGCTTTCTTT
CDR3 length: 14; V gene: TRBV6-4; D gene: .; J gene: TRBJ2-1; clone size: once; CDR3 protein: CASSDTSRGNEQFF; CDR3 DNA: TGTGCCAGCAGTGATACGTCCCGAGGCAATGAGCAGTTCTTC
CDR3 length: 13; V gene: TRBV5-3; D gene: .; J gene: TRBJ2-5; clone size: .; CDR3 protein: CARSLAQGKTQYF; CDR3 DNA: TGTGCCAGAAGCTTGGCCCAGGGAAAGACCCAGTACTTC
CDR3 length: 16; V gene: TRBV27; D gene: .; J gene: TRBJ1-5; clone size: .; CDR3 protein: CASSPQSAVGNQPQHF; CDR3 DNA: TGTGCCAGCAGTCCCCAATCAGCGGTGGGCAATCAGCCCCAGCATTTT
CDR3 length: 15; V gene: TRBV9; D gene: TRBD2; J gene: TRBJ2-1; clone size: .; CDR3 protein: CASSGGLAGYNEQFF; CDR3 DNA: TGTGCCAGCAGCGGGGGACTAGCGGGGTACAATGAGCAGTTCTTC
CDR3 length: 14; V gene: TRBV5-4; D gene: .; J gene: TRBJ1-2; clone size: .; CDR3 protein: CASSLIPGLYGYTF; CDR3 DNA: TGTGCCAGCAGCTTGATTCCAGGTCTATATGGCTACACCTTC
CDR3 length: 16; V gene: TRBV7-9; D gene: TRBD2; J gene: TRBJ2-7; clone size: .; CDR3 protein: CASSPGPGLVSYEQYF; CDR3 DNA: TGTGCCAGCAGCCCCGGTCCGGGACTAGTCTCTTACGAGCAGTACTTC
CDR3 length: 16; V gene: TRBV7-9; D gene: .; J gene: TRBJ1-4; clone size: few; CDR3 protein: CASSPTPGLDGEKLFF; CDR3 DNA: TGTGCCAGCAGCCCCACCCCCGGGCTGGATGGTGAAAAACTGTTTTTT
CDR3 length: 13; V gene: TRBV7-2; D gene: .; J gene: TRBJ1-1; clone size: .; CDR3 protein: CASSRTGSTEAFF; CDR3 DNA: TGTGCCAGCAGCCGCACAGGGTCCACTGAAGCTTTCTTT
CDR3 length: 15; V gene: TRBV14; D gene: .; J gene: TRBJ1-4; clone size: .; CDR3 protein: CASSPDSTTNEKLFF; CDR3 DNA: TGTGCCAGCAGCCCGGACAGTACAACTAATGAAAAACTGTTTTTT
CDR3 length: 15; V gene: TRBV19; D gene: .; J gene: TRBJ1-1; clone size: .; CDR3 protein: CASSIPSRGNTEAFF; CDR3 DNA: TGTGCCAGTAGTATTCCCTCCCGGGGGAACACTGAAGCTTTCTTT
CDR3 length: 15; V gene: TRBV27; D gene: TRBD1; J gene: TRBJ1-1; clone size: .; CDR3 protein: CASKIRDRDNTEAFF; CDR3 DNA: TGTGCCAGCAAGATCCGGGACAGGGATAACACTGAAGCTTTCTTT
CDR3 length: 12; V gene: TRBV28; D gene: .; J gene: TRBJ2-7; clone size: .; CDR3 protein: CASSPNAPEQYF; CDR3 DNA: TGTGCCAGCAGCCCAAACGCCCCTGAGCAGTACTTC
CDR3 length: 13; V gene: TRBV11-2; D gene: .; J gene: TRBJ2-7; clone size: .; CDR3 protein: CASSLGQTYEQYF; CDR3 DNA: TGTGCCAGCAGCTTAGGACAGACCTACGAGCAGTACTTC
CDR3 length: 15; V gene: TRBV5-1; D gene: .; J gene: TRBJ2-7; clone size: .; CDR3 protein: CASSSRSGRSYEQYF; CDR3 DNA: TGCGCCAGCAGCTCGAGGTCCGGGAGATCCTACGAGCAGTACTTC
CDR3 length: 14; V gene: TRBV6-1; D gene: TRBD1; J gene: TRBJ2-2; clone size: .; CDR3 protein: CASRGQVNTGELFF; CDR3 DNA: TGTGCCAGCAGGGGACAGGTGAACACCGGGGAGCTGTTTTTT
CDR3 length: 16; V gene: TRBV4-1; D gene: .; J gene: TRBJ2-3; clone size: .; CDR3 protein: CASSQDDGGVADTQYF; CDR3 DNA: TGCGCCAGCAGCCAAGACGATGGCGGAGTGGCAGATACGCAGTATTTT
CDR3 length: 12; V gene: TRBV29-1; D gene: .; J gene: TRBJ1-1; clone size: .; CDR3 protein: CSVDMGGTKGFF; CDR3 DNA: TGCAGCGTTGATATGGGGGGGACAAAGGGTTTCTTT
CDR3 length: 15; V gene: TRBV2; D gene: .; J gene: TRBJ1-2; clone size: .; CDR3 protein: CASSEMSGVDYGYTF; CDR3 DNA: TGTGCCAGCAGTGAAATGTCAGGGGTGGACTATGGCTACACCTTC
CDR3 length: 12; V gene: TRBV5-4; D gene: .; J gene: TRBJ1-2; clone size: .; CDR3 protein: CASSAQGSGYTF; CDR3 DNA: TGCGCCAGCAGCGCACAGGGTTCTGGCTACACCTTC
CDR3 length: 15; V gene: TRBV27; D gene: .; J gene: TRBJ1-1; clone size: .; CDR3 protein: CASSLIRGSNTEAFF; CDR3 DNA: TGTGCCAGCAGTTTGATTCGGGGATCGAACACTGAAGCTTTCTTT
CDR3 length: 13; V gene: TRBV7-7; D gene: .; J gene: TRBJ1-3; clone size: .; CDR3 protein: CASSLQGGNTIYF; CDR3 DNA: TGTGCTAGCAGCTTACAGGGAGGAAACACCATATATTTT
CDR3 length: 15; V gene: TRBV29-1; D gene: TRBD1; J gene: TRBJ2-7; clone size: .; CDR3 protein: CSVVSGTGASYEQYF; CDR3 DNA: TGCAGCGTCGTATCCGGGACAGGTGCCTCCTACGAGCAGTACTTC
CDR3 length: 14; V gene: TRBV7-6; D gene: .; J gene: TRBJ1-1; clone size: once; CDR3 protein: CASSLVGGYSEAFF; CDR3 DNA: TGTGCCAGCAGCTTAGTAGGAGGCTATTCTGAAGCTTTCTTT
CDR3 length: 12; V gene: TRBV7-9; D gene: .; J gene: TRBJ1-1; clone size: once; CDR3 protein: CASSSWNTEAFF; CDR3 DNA: TGTGCCAGCAGCTCGTGGAACACTGAAGCTTTCTTT
CDR3 length: 17; V gene: TRBV28; D gene: .; J gene: TRBJ1-5; clone size: .; CDR3 protein: CASSLIGRGLSNQPQHF; CDR3 DNA: TGTGCCAGCAGTTTAATCGGCCGGGGGCTTAGCAATCAGCCCCAGCATTTT
CDR3 length: 17; V gene: TRBV7-3; D gene: .; J gene: TRBJ2-3; clone size: once; CDR3 protein: CASSQSPAVLSTDTQYF; CDR3 DNA: TGTGCCAGCAGCCAATCCCCAGCGGTTCTCAGCACAGATACGCAGTATTTT
CDR3 length: 15; V gene: TRBV27; D gene: TRBD1; J gene: TRBJ1-6; clone size: .; CDR3 protein: CASSPSSDRNSPLHF; CDR3 DNA: TGTGCCAGCAGTCCGTCCTCGGACAGGAATTCACCCCTCCACTTT
CDR3 length: 17; V gene: TRBV7-3; D gene: .; J gene: TRBJ1-1; clone size: .; CDR3 protein: CASSLTGPIGLATEAFF; CDR3 DNA: TGTGCCAGCAGCTTAACTGGGCCGATAGGGTTGGCCACTGAAGCTTTCTTT
CDR3 length: 16; V gene: TRBV9; D gene: .; J gene: TRBJ2-3; clone size: .; CDR3 protein: CASSVRGQGGTDTQYF; CDR3 DNA: TGTGCCAGCAGCGTACGGGGCCAGGGAGGCACAGATACGCAGTATTTT
CDR3 length: 17; V gene: TRBV19; D gene: TRBD1; J gene: TRBJ1-3; clone size: .; CDR3 protein: CANRDRGIPSSGNTIYF; CDR3 DNA: TGTGCCAATCGGGACAGGGGTATTCCGAGCTCTGGAAACACCATATATTTT
CDR3 length: 14; V gene: TRBV29-1; D gene: .; J gene: TRBJ1-2; clone size: .; CDR3 protein: CSVEDAGLRYGYTF; CDR3 DNA: TGCAGCGTTGAAGATGCCGGGCTTCGGTATGGCTACACCTTC
CDR3 length: 18; V gene: TRBV7-2; D gene: TRBD1; J gene: TRBJ2-6; clone size: .; CDR3 protein: CASSLVGTGLTGANVLTF; CDR3 DNA: TGTGCCAGCAGCTTAGTAGGGACAGGTTTAACTGGGGCCAACGTCCTGACTTTC
CDR3 length: 11; V gene: TRBV10-3; D gene: .; J gene: TRBJ2-5; clone size: .; CDR3 protein: CAVGPGETQYF; CDR3 DNA: TGTGCCGTAGGGCCCGGGGAGACCCAGTACTTC
CDR3 length: 13; V gene: TRBV5-1; D gene: .; J gene: TRBJ1-1; clone size: .; CDR3 protein: CASSFGAGTEAFF; CDR3 DNA: TGCGCCAGCAGCTTTGGCGCTGGAACTGAAGCTTTCTTT